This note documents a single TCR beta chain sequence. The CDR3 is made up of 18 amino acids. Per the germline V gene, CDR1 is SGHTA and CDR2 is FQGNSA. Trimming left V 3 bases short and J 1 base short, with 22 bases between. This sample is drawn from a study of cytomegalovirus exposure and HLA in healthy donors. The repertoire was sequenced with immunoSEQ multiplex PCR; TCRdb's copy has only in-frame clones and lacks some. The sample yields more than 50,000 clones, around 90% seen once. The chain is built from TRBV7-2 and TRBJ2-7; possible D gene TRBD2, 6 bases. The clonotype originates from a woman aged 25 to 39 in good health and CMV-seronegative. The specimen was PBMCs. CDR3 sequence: CASSFRHGGISFSYEQYF. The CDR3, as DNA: TGTGCCAGCAGCTTTAGGCACGGCGGGATTAGTTTTTCCTACGAGCAGTACTTC.